One sample yielded the 16 T cell receptor beta chains listed below, sequenced in a study of T cell repertoires in cytomegalovirus infection. Their antigens are not known. TCRdb redid the calling of the reads with MiXCR, one entry per CDR3 protein. The top ten hold 9.5% to 15% of the sample, which has 700,000 to 850,000 distinct CDR3 sequences, about 31% seen once. Source: cultured CD8+ T cells from PBMCs, taken from culture after CMV antigen stimulation. The receptors stem from a human donor in good health (CMV status not recorded). Some clones in this sample may be carry-over from other donors' samples.

This sequence joins TRBV14 and TRBJ2-1; D not resolved. The germline CDR1 and CDR2 sequences are SGHDN and FVKESK. The CDR3 sequence is 15 residues long. Trimming removed 8 bases at V and 0 bases at J, with 14 bases between. The CDR3 DNA reads TGTGCCAGCTCCGACGAGATTGGCTCCTACAATGAGCAGTTCTTC. This translates into CASSDEIGSYNEQFF.

This clonotype has just a few counts. The chain is built from TRBV28 and TRBJ1-2, with D unresolved. V was clipped by 3 bases and J by 1 base, with 18 bases between them. The CDR3 totals 17 residues. Germline V gives CDR1 MDHEN, CDR2 SYDVKM. CDR3 nucleotides: TGTGCCAGCAGTTTTGTGGTAGCCGGGTTGGGTAACTATGGCTACACCTTC. It translates to CASSFVVAGLGNYGYTF.

This clonotype was recorded a few times. The rearrangement joins TRBV7-9 to TRBJ2-7; the match to TRBD1 covers 8 bases. The germline CDR1 and CDR2 sequences are SEHNR and FQNEAQ (reference sequence). The length of the CDR3 is 16 residues. V shed 3 bases, J shed 2 bases, and the junction held 9 bases outside the gene matches. The CDR3 loop is CASSFQGGQVPYEQYF. CDR3 coding DNA: TGTGCCAGCAGCTTCCAAGGGGGACAGGTACCCTACGAGCAGTACTTC.

V and J are TRBV2 and TRBJ2-3, with D uncertain. Trimming took off 2 bases at V and 2 bases at J, with 20 bases between the two ends. CDR3 length equals 18 residues. Per the germline V gene, CDR1 is SNHLY and CDR2 is FYNNEI. The CDR3 nucleotides read TGTGCCAGCAGTGAATCCGGGTCATCCGGCGTTTTCACAGATACGCAGTATTTT. Translating it yields CASSESGSSGVFTDTQYF.

This clonotype was observed at least ten times. The chain joins TRBV12-3 or TRBV12-4 to TRBJ1-4; D is uncertain. Trimming took off 5 bases at V and 0 bases at J, with 7 bases between the two ends. The CDR3 covers 14 residues. CDR3 amino acids: CASSHSATNEKLFF. CDR3 DNA: TGTGCCAGCAGTCACAGTGCAACTAATGAAAAACTGTTTTTT.

The chain links TRBV11-2 to TRBJ2-2, with TRBD2 matching 9 bases. The CDR3 has 17 residues. The V and J ends lost 2 bases and 7 bases, in that order; junction bases with no gene match: 11. Per the germline V gene, CDR1 is SGHAT and CDR2 is FQNNGV. This CDR3 is CASSLISGGLRSGELFF. The CDR3, as DNA: TGTGCCAGCAGCTTAATTAGCGGGGGCCTGAGGAGCGGGGAGCTGTTTTTT.

V gene TRBV14 combines with J gene TRBJ2-5; 10 bases line up with TRBD1. The J segment lost 2 bases and the V segment lost 5 bases, leaving 8 bases of the junction unmatched. Germline V gene data show CDR1 as SGHDN and CDR2 as FVKESK. This CDR3 has 16 residues. CDR3 sequence: CASSVRQGAWQETQYF. CDR3 bases: TGTGCCAGCAGCGTACGACAGGGGGCATGGCAAGAGACCCAGTACTTC.

This clonotype has more than one count but fewer than ten. This chain links TRBV6-5 with TRBJ1-4; D remains ambiguous. The CDR3 totals 15 residues. The ends were cut back, 3 bases at V and 5 bases at J, with 13 bases in the middle. Germline-derived CDR1 and CDR2 are MNHEY and SVGAGI. The CDR3 reads CASSYGYTPNEKLFF. CDR3 nucleotides: TGTGCCAGCAGTTATGGCTATACACCAAATGAAAAACTGTTTTTT.

The V call is TRBV27, the J call TRBJ2-7; D possibly corresponds to TRBD1 (5 bases). Looked up from germline, CDR1 is MNHEY and CDR2 is SMNVEV (reference sequence). Trimming shortened V by 3 bases and J by 6 bases, and 12 bases separated the two germline ends. The CDR3 sequence is 13 residues long. In DNA form, the CDR3 reads TGTGCCAGCAGTTTGGCAGGGTTGGTCGAGCAGTACTTC. Translation: CASSLAGLVEQYF.

The chain joins TRBV24-1 to TRBJ2-3, with D possibly matching TRBD2 (6 bases). The V end was cut by 0 bases, the J end by 0 bases, with 9 bases between. Germline V lookup: CDR1 KGHDR, CDR2 SFDVKD. This CDR3 contains 16 residues. The chain's CDR3 is CATSDLWGDSTDTQYF. Written as DNA, the CDR3 is TGTGCCACCAGTGATTTGTGGGGGGACAGCACAGATACGCAGTATTTT.

There are a few counts of this clonotype. J is TRBJ1-1 and V is TRBV27; 7 bases match TRBD1. This CDR3 spans 14 amino acids. The germline V gene encodes CDR1 MNHEY and CDR2 SMNVEV (reference sequence). V was clipped by 6 bases and J by 2 bases; unmatched bases: 6. The DNA of the CDR3 is TGTGCCAGCAGGTACAGGGGCACAAACACTGAAGCTTTCTTT. Protein product: CASRYRGTNTEAFF.

This clonotype was counted between two and nine times. This sequence joins TRBV11-2 and TRBJ1-2; 7 nucleotides match TRBD1. J was trimmed by 3 bases and V by 0 bases; bases with no gene match: 10. Germline CDR1 reads SGHAT; CDR2 reads FQNNGV. CDR3 length: 17 residues. CDR3 in amino acids: CASSLDLGDSPHYGYTF. CDR3 nucleotides: TGTGCCAGCAGCTTAGATCTTGGGGACAGCCCTCACTATGGCTACACCTTC.

This chain uses TRBV6-5 with TRBJ1-2; tentative D call: TRBD1 (5 bases). In germline, CDR1 is MNHEY, CDR2 SVGAGI. The CDR3 totals 16 residues. V gave up 0 bases and J gave up 6 bases, with 17 bases separating them. This CDR3 reads CASSYSRQRGSDGYTF. The CDR3 DNA sequence: TGTGCCAGCAGTTACTCCCGACAGCGTGGGTCGGATGGCTACACCTTC.

Worth noting for this clonotype: One end of the junction is discordant with germline, which a read error may explain. The V call is TRBV6-5, the J call TRBJ2-5; 11 bases are shared with TRBD1. Germline lookup yields CDR1 MNHEY and CDR2 SVGAGI. The CDR3 spans 13 residues. In DNA form, the CDR3 reads TGTGCCAGCAGTCAACTGGGACAGGGGGAACAGAACTTC. The encoded protein is CASSQLGQGEQNF.

Only a few counts were recorded for this clonotype. V and J are TRBV2 and TRBJ2-7, with D possibly called TRBD1 or TRBD2 (5 bases each). The germline CDR1 and CDR2 sequences are SNHLY and FYNNEI. Between the trimmed V and J ends, which lost 7 bases and 7 bases, there was a span of 17 bases. The length of the CDR3 is 13 residues. The CDR3 loop reads CASIGTDPGEQYF. The CDR3 bases are TGTGCCAGCATAGGGACGGATCCGGGAGAGCAGTACTTC.

This clonotype turned up a few times. The chain is built from TRBV6-1 and TRBJ2-3; tentatively, D is TRBD1 (5 bases). V lost 1 base and J lost 3, with 11 bases in between. The CDR3 is 15 residues long. In germline, CDR1 is MNHNS, CDR2 SASEGT. The CDR3 loop is CASSEGVGVTDTQYF. The CDR3 DNA reads as TGTGCCAGCAGTGAAGGGGTAGGGGTTACAGATACGCAGTATTTT.